This T cell receptor (beta chain) came from a study of blood T cell repertoires in COVID-19. Individuals aged roughly 18 to 95 years were recruited from 24 US areas. In this sample, this clone turned up many times. Here immunoSEQ multiplex PCR was the method, and the copy in TCRdb shows in-frame clones only, minus some. The sample comprises 270,000 or so clones, roughly 86% of which are singletons, and about 2.6% rests with the top ten. This clonotype was sampled from a woman aged 18-29 years who had recovered from COVID-19. Sequenced input: PBMCs or T cells enriched from blood (not recorded which).

The CDR3 bases are TGTGCCAGCAGCGGTCCTAGCGGGGGCTCCTACAATGAGCAGTTCTTC. This codes for CASSGPSGGSYNEQFF. The rearrangement links TRBV7-9 to TRBJ2-1, with 10 positions matching TRBD2. V shed 5 bases, J shed 0 bases, and the junction held 4 bases outside the gene matches. The CDR3 covers 16 residues. CDR1 and CDR2 from the germline V gene are SEHNR and FQNEAQ (reference sequence).